Reported below is one T cell receptor (beta chain). Each CDR3 protein is one row after TCRdb ran MiXCR on the 5' RACE reads. Of 690,000 or so distinct CDR3 sequences listed, around 6.1% are singletons. The data originate from a study of identical twins. This receptor was obtained from a man younger than 35 in good health. Sequencing used naive T cells sorted from blood.

The CDR3 loop reads CSCRRDSTDTQYF. The DNA for the CDR3 is TGCAGCTGTCGGCGGGATAGCACAGATACGCAGTATTTT. This sequence joins TRBV29-1 and TRBJ2-3; TRBD2 is a possible D gene (6 bases). V lost 8 bases and J 0 bases, leaving 12 bases between the germline ends. The CDR3 is 13 amino acids. Germline CDR1 and CDR2: SQVTM and ANQGSEA.